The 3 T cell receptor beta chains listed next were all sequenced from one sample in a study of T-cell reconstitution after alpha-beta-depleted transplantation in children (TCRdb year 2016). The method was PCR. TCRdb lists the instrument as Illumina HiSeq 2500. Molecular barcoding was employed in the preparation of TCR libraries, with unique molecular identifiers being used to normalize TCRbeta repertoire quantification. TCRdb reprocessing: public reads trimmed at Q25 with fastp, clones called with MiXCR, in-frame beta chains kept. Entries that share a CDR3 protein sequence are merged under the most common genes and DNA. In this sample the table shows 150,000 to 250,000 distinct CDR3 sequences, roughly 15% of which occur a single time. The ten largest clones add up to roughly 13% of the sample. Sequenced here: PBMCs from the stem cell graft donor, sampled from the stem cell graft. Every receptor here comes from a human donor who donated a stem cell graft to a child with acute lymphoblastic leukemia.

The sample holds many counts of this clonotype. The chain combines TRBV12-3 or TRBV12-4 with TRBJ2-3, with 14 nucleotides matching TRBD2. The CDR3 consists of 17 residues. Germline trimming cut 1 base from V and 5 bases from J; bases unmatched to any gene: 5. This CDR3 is CASSLGGLAGVGDTQYF. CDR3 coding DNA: TGTGCCAGCAGTTTAGGGGGACTAGCGGGAGTTGGAGATACGCAGTATTTT.

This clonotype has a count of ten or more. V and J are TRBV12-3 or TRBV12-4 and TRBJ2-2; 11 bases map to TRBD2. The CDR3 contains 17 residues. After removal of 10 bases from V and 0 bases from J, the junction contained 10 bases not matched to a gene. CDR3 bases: TGTGCCATTCCTCTTTCTAGCGGGAGGACGAACACCGGGGAGCTGTTTTTT. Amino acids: CAIPLSSGRTNTGELFF.

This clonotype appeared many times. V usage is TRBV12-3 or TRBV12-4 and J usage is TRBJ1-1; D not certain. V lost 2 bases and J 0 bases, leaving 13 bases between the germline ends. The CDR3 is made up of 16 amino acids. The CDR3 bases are TGTGCCAGCAGTTTATTCTCTTCGGGGATGAACACTGAAGCTTTCTTT. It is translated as CASSLFSSGMNTEAFF.